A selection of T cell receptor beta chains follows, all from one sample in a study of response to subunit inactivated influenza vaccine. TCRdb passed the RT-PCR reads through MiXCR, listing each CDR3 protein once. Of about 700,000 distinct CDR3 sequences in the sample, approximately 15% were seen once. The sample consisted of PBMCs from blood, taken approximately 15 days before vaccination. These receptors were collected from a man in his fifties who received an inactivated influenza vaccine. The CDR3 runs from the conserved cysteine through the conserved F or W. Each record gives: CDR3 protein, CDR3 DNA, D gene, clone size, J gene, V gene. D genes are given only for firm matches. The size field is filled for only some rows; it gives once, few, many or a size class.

CDR3 protein: CASTPPGHSYEQYF
CDR3 DNA: TGTGCCAGCACTCCCCCGGGACACTCCTACGAGCAGTACTTC
D gene: NA
clone size: few
J gene: TRBJ2-7
V gene: TRBV2

CDR3 protein: CASTREGSTDTQYF
CDR3 DNA: TGTGCCAGCACCAGGGAGGGTAGTACAGATACGCAGTATTTT
D gene: TRBD2
clone size: NA
J gene: TRBJ2-3
V gene: TRBV2

CDR3 protein: CASSYSGGTGIEQFF
CDR3 DNA: TGTGCCAGCAGTTACTCGGGAGGGACAGGAATTGAGCAGTTCTTC
D gene: NA
clone size: NA
J gene: TRBJ2-1
V gene: TRBV6-5

CDR3 protein: CSAAGQRNTGELFF
CDR3 DNA: TGCAGCGCCGCGGGACAGAGAAACACCGGGGAGCTGTTTTTT
D gene: NA
clone size: NA
J gene: TRBJ2-2
V gene: TRBV29-1

CDR3 protein: CASSQVWTANNEQFF
CDR3 DNA: TGTGCCAGCAGCCAAGTCTGGACCGCCAACAATGAGCAGTTCTTC
D gene: NA
clone size: NA
J gene: TRBJ2-1
V gene: TRBV3-1

CDR3 protein: CASRLTSGRANEQFF
CDR3 DNA: TGTGCCAGCAGATTGACTAGCGGGAGGGCCAATGAGCAGTTCTTC
D gene: TRBD2
clone size: NA
J gene: TRBJ2-1
V gene: TRBV6-2/TRBV6-3

CDR3 protein: CVSSQVTSGGGLAKNIQYF
CDR3 DNA: TGTGTCAGCAGCCAAGTGACTAGCGGGGGTGGACTAGCCAAAAACATTCAGTACTTC
D gene: TRBD2
clone size: many
J gene: TRBJ2-4
V gene: TRBV3-1

CDR3 protein: CASSLTAGSQYEQYF
CDR3 DNA: TGCGCCAGCAGCTTAACAGCGGGTTCCCAGTACGAGCAGTACTTC
D gene: NA
clone size: NA
J gene: TRBJ2-7
V gene: TRBV5-1

CDR3 protein: CASSHIGLAGGTDTQYF
CDR3 DNA: TGCGCCAGCAGCCACATAGGACTAGCGGGGGGCACAGATACGCAGTATTTT
D gene: TRBD2
clone size: NA
J gene: TRBJ2-3
V gene: TRBV4-1

CDR3 protein: CSVLGRLEETQYF
CDR3 DNA: TGCAGCGTTTTGGGACGGCTTGAAGAGACCCAGTACTTC
D gene: NA
clone size: NA
J gene: TRBJ2-5
V gene: TRBV29-1

CDR3 protein: CASLDSQYSPLHF
CDR3 DNA: TGTGCCAGCTTGGACAGCCAATATTCACCCCTCCACTTT
D gene: NA
clone size: many
J gene: TRBJ1-6
V gene: TRBV6-2/TRBV6-3

CDR3 protein: CASSVGLAGSGELFF
CDR3 DNA: TGTGCCAGCAGCGTCGGACTAGCGGGATCCGGGGAGCTGTTTTTT
D gene: TRBD2
clone size: few
J gene: TRBJ2-2
V gene: TRBV9

CDR3 protein: CASKSTGTLSYNEQFF
CDR3 DNA: TGTGCCAGCAAGTCAACCGGGACACTATCCTACAATGAGCAGTTCTTC
D gene: NA
clone size: many
J gene: TRBJ2-1
V gene: TRBV28

CDR3 protein: CASARGGRTDTQYF
CDR3 DNA: TGTGCCAGCGCGCGGGGGGGCCGAACAGATACGCAGTATTTT
D gene: TRBD2
clone size: NA
J gene: TRBJ2-3
V gene: TRBV7-2

CDR3 protein: CAISESTGNQPQHF
CDR3 DNA: TGTGCCATCAGTGAGTCGACAGGCAATCAGCCCCAGCATTTT
D gene: NA
clone size: many
J gene: TRBJ1-5
V gene: TRBV10-3

CDR3 protein: CASRKGTSDYNEQFF
CDR3 DNA: TGTGCCAGCAGGAAAGGGACTAGCGATTACAATGAGCAGTTCTTC
D gene: TRBD2
clone size: NA
J gene: TRBJ2-1
V gene: TRBV9

CDR3 protein: CASSYSVGSTGELFF
CDR3 DNA: TGTGCCAGCAGTTACTCCGTGGGTTCGACCGGGGAGCTGTTTTTT
D gene: NA
clone size: few
J gene: TRBJ2-2
V gene: TRBV6-5

CDR3 protein: CASSLTGFTDTQYF
CDR3 DNA: TGTGCCAGCAGCCTGACCGGGTTCACAGATACGCAGTATTTT
D gene: NA
clone size: many
J gene: TRBJ2-3
V gene: TRBV7-9

CDR3 protein: CASSPLVGTSGRSSYNEQFF
CDR3 DNA: TGTGCCAGTAGTCCACTCGTCGGGACTAGCGGAAGAAGCTCCTACAATGAGCAGTTCTTC
D gene: TRBD2
clone size: NA
J gene: TRBJ2-1
V gene: TRBV19

CDR3 protein: CASRRQGTQETQYF
CDR3 DNA: TGTGCCAGCCGTAGACAGGGAACCCAAGAGACCCAGTACTTC
D gene: TRBD1
clone size: few
J gene: TRBJ2-5
V gene: TRBV2

CDR3 protein: CASSRTDRYQETQYF
CDR3 DNA: TGTGCCAGCAGCCGTACTGACAGGTACCAAGAGACCCAGTACTTC
D gene: NA
clone size: few
J gene: TRBJ2-5
V gene: TRBV12-3/TRBV12-4

CDR3 protein: CAGTLNNSPLHF
CDR3 DNA: TGTGCGGGGACACTTAATAATTCACCCCTCCACTTT
D gene: NA
clone size: NA
J gene: TRBJ1-6
V gene: TRBV30

CDR3 protein: CAISTGTDSQQYF
CDR3 DNA: TGTGCCATCAGCACCGGGACGGACTCGCAGCAGTACTTC
D gene: NA
clone size: NA
J gene: TRBJ2-7
V gene: TRBV10-3

CDR3 protein: CASSAPTGEDTQYF
CDR3 DNA: TGTGCCAGCAGCGCGCCCACAGGGGAAGATACGCAGTATTTT
D gene: TRBD1
clone size: few
J gene: TRBJ2-3
V gene: TRBV7-9

CDR3 protein: CASSFTSGREIQETQYF
CDR3 DNA: TGCGCCAGCAGCTTCACTAGCGGGAGGGAAATTCAAGAGACCCAGTACTTC
D gene: TRBD2
clone size: few
J gene: TRBJ2-5
V gene: TRBV5-1

CDR3 protein: CASSTTGQDNQPQHF
CDR3 DNA: TGTGCCAGTAGTACAACGGGACAGGACAATCAGCCCCAGCATTTT
D gene: TRBD1
clone size: NA
J gene: TRBJ1-5
V gene: TRBV19

CDR3 protein: CAISKERGQPQHF
CDR3 DNA: TGTGCCATCAGCAAGGAACGGGGTCAGCCCCAGCATTTT
D gene: NA
clone size: NA
J gene: TRBJ1-5
V gene: TRBV10-3

CDR3 protein: CASRHRDRGVPGNQPQHF
CDR3 DNA: TGTGCCAGCAGACACCGGGACAGGGGTGTCCCGGGCAATCAGCCCCAGCATTTT
D gene: TRBD1
clone size: many
J gene: TRBJ1-5
V gene: TRBV6-2/TRBV6-3

CDR3 protein: CASSSSPGTSGSYEQYF
CDR3 DNA: TGTGCCAGCAGCTCGAGCCCCGGGACTAGCGGATCCTACGAGCAGTACTTC
D gene: TRBD2
clone size: NA
J gene: TRBJ2-7
V gene: TRBV7-9

CDR3 protein: CASSPGTTNNEQFF
CDR3 DNA: TGTGCCAGCAGCCCGGGGACTACCAACAATGAGCAGTTCTTC
D gene: TRBD2
clone size: few
J gene: TRBJ2-1
V gene: TRBV7-6

CDR3 protein: CASSFGTGGFEAFF
CDR3 DNA: TGTGCCAGCAGCTTCGGGACAGGGGGCTTTGAAGCTTTCTTT
D gene: TRBD1
clone size: few
J gene: TRBJ1-1
V gene: TRBV11-2

CDR3 protein: CASSYSMDRAYEQYF
CDR3 DNA: TGTGCCAGCAGTTACTCGATGGACAGGGCATACGAGCAGTACTTC
D gene: TRBD1
clone size: NA
J gene: TRBJ2-7
V gene: TRBV6-8

CDR3 protein: CASIPSTNTEAFF
CDR3 DNA: TGTGCCAGCATCCCGTCGACGAACACTGAAGCTTTCTTT
D gene: NA
clone size: many
J gene: TRBJ1-1
V gene: TRBV28

CDR3 protein: CAISESWLAGGDTQYF
CDR3 DNA: TGTGCCATCAGTGAGTCCTGGCTAGCGGGGGGAGATACGCAGTATTTT
D gene: TRBD2
clone size: NA
J gene: TRBJ2-3
V gene: TRBV10-3

CDR3 protein: CASSLPPIYPGELFF
CDR3 DNA: TGTGCCAGCAGCTTACCCCCGATTTACCCCGGGGAGCTGTTTTTT
D gene: NA
clone size: NA
J gene: TRBJ2-2
V gene: TRBV11-2

CDR3 protein: CASSAARNTIYF
CDR3 DNA: TGTGCCAGCAGCGCCGCCAGAAACACCATATATTTT
D gene: NA
clone size: NA
J gene: TRBJ1-3
V gene: TRBV3-1

CDR3 protein: CATSLAGGTQYF
CDR3 DNA: TGTGCCACCAGCCTCGCTGGGGGAACGCAGTATTTT
D gene: NA
clone size: few
J gene: TRBJ2-3
V gene: TRBV15

CDR3 protein: CASADGTGVYEQYF
CDR3 DNA: TGCGCCAGCGCGGACGGGACAGGGGTCTACGAGCAGTACTTC
D gene: TRBD1
clone size: few
J gene: TRBJ2-7
V gene: TRBV5-1

CDR3 protein: CASSRLGGSYEQYF
CDR3 DNA: TGTGCCAGCAGTCGCCTGGGGGGCTCCTACGAGCAGTACTTC
D gene: NA
clone size: few
J gene: TRBJ2-7
V gene: TRBV12-3/TRBV12-4

CDR3 protein: CASGAGEETQYF
CDR3 DNA: TGTGCTAGCGGGGCTGGGGAAGAGACCCAGTACTTC
D gene: NA
clone size: few
J gene: TRBJ2-5
V gene: TRBV12-5

CDR3 protein: CSADSLLGTHEQYF
CDR3 DNA: TGCAGTGCTGACTCCCTCCTAGGGACCCACGAGCAGTACTTC
D gene: NA
clone size: few
J gene: TRBJ2-7
V gene: TRBV20-1

CDR3 protein: CASSSSTGTPKETYYEQYF
CDR3 DNA: TGTGCCAGCAGCTCTAGTACCGGGACACCCAAAGAGACGTACTACGAGCAGTACTTC
D gene: NA
clone size: few
J gene: TRBJ2-7
V gene: TRBV11-1

CDR3 protein: CASSRKMNNEQFF
CDR3 DNA: TGTGCCAGCAGTCGAAAGATGAACAATGAGCAGTTCTTC
D gene: NA
clone size: NA
J gene: TRBJ2-1
V gene: TRBV12-3/TRBV12-4

CDR3 protein: CSVGDRVGETQYF
CDR3 DNA: TGCAGCGTGGGGGACAGGGTGGGAGAGACCCAGTACTTC
D gene: TRBD1
clone size: few
J gene: TRBJ2-5
V gene: TRBV29-1

CDR3 protein: CASSRAYSNQPQHF
CDR3 DNA: TGTGCCAGCAGCAGAGCGTATAGCAATCAGCCCCAGCATTTT
D gene: NA
clone size: many
J gene: TRBJ1-5
V gene: TRBV7-2

CDR3 protein: CASRRGPRNTGELFF
CDR3 DNA: TGTGCCAGCAGGAGAGGACCAAGGAACACCGGGGAGCTGTTTTTT
D gene: NA
clone size: NA
J gene: TRBJ2-2
V gene: TRBV6-1

CDR3 protein: CATSRDRAGINYNEQFF
CDR3 DNA: TGTGCCACCAGCAGAGATCGGGCAGGGATTAACTACAATGAGCAGTTCTTC
D gene: NA
clone size: NA
J gene: TRBJ2-1
V gene: TRBV15

CDR3 protein: CASSLAGLASYEQYF
CDR3 DNA: TGCGCCAGCAGCTTGGCCGGGCTAGCGAGCTACGAGCAGTACTTC
D gene: NA
clone size: many
J gene: TRBJ2-7
V gene: TRBV5-1

CDR3 protein: CASSQGGDGYTF
CDR3 DNA: TGCGCCAGCAGCCAAGGGGGGGATGGCTACACCTTC
D gene: NA
clone size: few
J gene: TRBJ1-2
V gene: TRBV4-3

CDR3 protein: CSAVQGSTNEKLFF
CDR3 DNA: TGCAGTGCGGTACAGGGGTCAACTAATGAAAAACTGTTTTTT
D gene: TRBD1
clone size: NA
J gene: TRBJ1-4
V gene: TRBV20-1

CDR3 protein: CASSLKGAPTDTQYF
CDR3 DNA: TGTGCCAGCAGTTTGAAGGGGGCGCCTACAGATACGCAGTATTTT
D gene: TRBD1
clone size: NA
J gene: TRBJ2-3
V gene: TRBV27

CDR3 protein: CASRDGTRETYEQYF
CDR3 DNA: TGTGCCAGCAGGGACGGGACTAGAGAGACCTACGAGCAGTACTTC
D gene: TRBD2
clone size: many
J gene: TRBJ2-7
V gene: TRBV12-3/TRBV12-4